A single sample gave rise to the 7 T cell receptor beta chains below, sequenced in a study of T-cell reconstitution after alpha-beta-depleted transplantation in children. Construction of the TCRbeta library involved unique molecular identifiers. Via MiXCR, TCRdb re-called the PCR reads, giving one row per CDR3 protein. Among fewer than 400,000 distinct CDR3 sequences, roughly 22% were seen once, and the ten largest hold 3.8%. The sample was PBMCs from the stem cell graft donor, taken from the stem cell graft. The origin of the receptors is a human donor who donated a stem cell graft to a child with acute myeloid leukemia.

This clonotype was counted a few times. The chain is built from TRBV29-1 and TRBJ1-1; D not resolved. The germline V and J ends were trimmed by 3 bases and 4 bases, with 9 bases remaining between them. This CDR3 spans 12 amino acids. Germline CDR1 reads SQVTM; CDR2 reads ANQGSEA. Here the CDR3 DNA reads TGCAGCGTTGATCCGGGATCCACTGAAGCTTTCTTT. It yields the protein CSVDPGSTEAFF.

This chain links TRBV30 with TRBJ1-1; 7 bases fit TRBD1. This CDR3 is built from 14 residues. V lost 3 bases and J lost 1; bases outside the gene matches: 5. CDR1 is GTSNPN and CDR2 is SVGIG in the germline V gene (reference sequence). The CDR3 DNA follows: TGTGCCTGGAGAGAGGGACAGAGGAACACTGAAGCTTTCTTT. This gives the protein CAWREGQRNTEAFF.

V gene TRBV12-3 or TRBV12-4 combines with J gene TRBJ2-3; 7 bases line up with TRBD2. The V segment lost 1 base and the J segment 1 base; nucleotides outside the gene matches: 8. This CDR3 has 17 amino acids. For the CDR3, the DNA is TGTGCCAGCAGTTTAGGTTATGCGGGAGCAGGCACAGATACGCAGTATTTT. Translating gives CASSLGYAGAGTDTQYF.

This clonotype has a handful of counts. V usage is TRBV11-2 and J usage is TRBJ2-3; TRBD2 matches 7 bases. CDR1 and CDR2 (germline): SGHAT, FQNNGV. The ends lost 5 bases at V and 1 base at J; junction bases unmatched: 18. CDR3 length: 19 amino acids. The CDR3 nucleotides are TGTGCCAGCAGCCCAAGGACCGGCATCGGGCTAGCGGGCACAGATACGCAGTATTTT. This encodes CASSPRTGIGLAGTDTQYF.

V is TRBV5-1 and J is TRBJ2-5; perhaps TRBD1 as D (6 bases). There are 14 residues in the CDR3. Germline CDR1 and CDR2: SGHRS and YFSETQ. V was pared by 4 bases and J by 5 bases, with 15 bases between. CDR3 protein: CASSPRGGVETQYF. The CDR3 DNA is TGCGCCAGCAGCCCCAGAGGGGGAGTGGAGACCCAGTACTTC. The complete variable domain, with remaining parts taken from reference TRBV5-1 and TRBJ2-5, reads KAGVTQTPRYLIKTRGQQVTLSCSPISGHRSVSWYQQTPGQGLQFLFEYFSETQRNKGNFPGRFSGRQFSNSRSEMNVSTLELGDSALYLCASSPRGGVETQYFGPGTRLLVL.

This clonotype was observed at least ten times. Since a much larger clone is just one base distant, this may be a read error. This chain links TRBV7-2 with TRBJ1-5, with D possibly TRBD1 on 6 matching bases. The CDR3 extends over 13 amino acids. Per the germline V gene, CDR1 is SGHTA and CDR2 is FQGNSA. Between the trimmed V and J ends, which lost 5 bases and 2 bases, there was a span of 7 bases. CDR3 sequence (DNA): TGTGCCAGCAGCCGACAGGGCAATCAGCCCCAGCATTTT. Translating it yields CASSRQGNQPQHF.

This chain uses TRBV27 with TRBJ1-5, with D tentatively TRBD1 (5 bases). Trimming cost V 5 bases and J 4 bases, with 15 bases left between them. Germline-derived CDR1 and CDR2 are MNHEY and SMNVEV (reference sequence). The CDR3 extends over 15 amino acids. For the CDR3, the DNA is TGTGCCAGCAGTCGGGGGTCGGGGCCGAATCAGCCCCAGCATTTT. As protein: CASSRGSGPNQPQHF.